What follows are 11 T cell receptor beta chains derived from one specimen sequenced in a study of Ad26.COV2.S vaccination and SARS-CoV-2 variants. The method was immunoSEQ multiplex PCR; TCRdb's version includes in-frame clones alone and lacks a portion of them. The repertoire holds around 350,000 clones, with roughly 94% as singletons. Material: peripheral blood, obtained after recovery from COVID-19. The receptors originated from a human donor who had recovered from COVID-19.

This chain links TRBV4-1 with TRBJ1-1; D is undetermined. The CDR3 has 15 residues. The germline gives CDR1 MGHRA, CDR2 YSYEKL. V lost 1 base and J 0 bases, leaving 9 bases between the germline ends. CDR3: CASSQVDGVNTEAFF. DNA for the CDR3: TGCGCCAGCAGCCAAGTAGACGGGGTGAACACTGAAGCTTTCTTT.

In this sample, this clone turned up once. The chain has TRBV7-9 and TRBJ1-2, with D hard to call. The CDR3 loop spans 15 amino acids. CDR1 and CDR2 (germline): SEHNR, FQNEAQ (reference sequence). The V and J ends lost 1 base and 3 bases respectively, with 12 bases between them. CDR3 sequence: CASSLGVGWDYGYTF. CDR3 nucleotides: TGTGCCAGCAGCTTAGGAGTAGGCTGGGACTATGGCTACACCTTC.

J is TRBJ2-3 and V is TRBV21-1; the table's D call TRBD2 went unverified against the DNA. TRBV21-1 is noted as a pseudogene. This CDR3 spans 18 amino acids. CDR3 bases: TGTGCCAGCAGCCTCGGGAAGGGTAGCGGGGGGATCACAGATACGCAGTATTTT. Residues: CASSLGKGSGGITDTQYF.

The CDR3 region is CASSQLGVAGGQETQYF. The CDR3 region has the DNA TGTGCCAGCAGCCAATTGGGGGTAGCGGGGGGGCAAGAGACCCAGTACTTC. The J gene is TRBJ2-5, the V gene TRBV25-1, with 11 nucleotides matching TRBD2. This CDR3 is 17 amino acids long. J gave up 2 bases and V 6 bases, and 11 bases lay outside the gene matches. The germline V gene has CDR1 MGHDK and CDR2 SYGVNS.

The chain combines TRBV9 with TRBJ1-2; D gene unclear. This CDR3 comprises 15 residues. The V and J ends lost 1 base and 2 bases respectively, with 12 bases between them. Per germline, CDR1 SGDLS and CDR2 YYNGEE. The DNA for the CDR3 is TGTGCCAGCAGCGTAACCGGGTCTGCGAACTATGGCTACACCTTC. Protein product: CASSVTGSANYGYTF.

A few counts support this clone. CDR3 sequence (DNA): TGTGCCAGCAGTTTAAGTAGGCTCGAAGCTTTCTTT. Its translation: CASSLSRLEAFF. The rearrangement uses TRBV12-3 or TRBV12-4 and TRBJ1-1; D remains unclear. Trimming took off 2 bases at V and 8 bases at J, with 9 bases between the two ends. This CDR3 region has 12 residues.

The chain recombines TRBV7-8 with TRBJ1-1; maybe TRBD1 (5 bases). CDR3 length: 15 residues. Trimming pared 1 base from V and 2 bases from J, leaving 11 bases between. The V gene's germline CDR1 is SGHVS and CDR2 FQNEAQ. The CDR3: CASSLDGASNTEAFF. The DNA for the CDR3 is TGTGCCAGCAGCTTAGACGGGGCCTCCAACACTGAAGCTTTCTTT.

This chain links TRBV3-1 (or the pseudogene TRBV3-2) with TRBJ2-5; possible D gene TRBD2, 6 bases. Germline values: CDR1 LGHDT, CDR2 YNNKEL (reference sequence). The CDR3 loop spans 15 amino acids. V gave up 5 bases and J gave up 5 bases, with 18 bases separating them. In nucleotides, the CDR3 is TGTGCCAGCAGCTCGGGGGACCCGGGGAGGGAGACCCAGTACTTC. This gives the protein CASSSGDPGRETQYF.

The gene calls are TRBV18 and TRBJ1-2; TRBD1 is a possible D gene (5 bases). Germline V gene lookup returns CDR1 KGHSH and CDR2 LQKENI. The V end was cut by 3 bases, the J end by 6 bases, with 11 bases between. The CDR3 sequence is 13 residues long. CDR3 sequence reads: CASSPQGRDGYTF. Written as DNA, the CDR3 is TGTGCCAGCTCACCCCAGGGACGGGATGGCTACACCTTC. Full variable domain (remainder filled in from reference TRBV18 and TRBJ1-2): NAGVMQNPRHLVRRRGQEARLRCSPMKGHSHVYWYRQLPEEGLKFMVYLQKENIIDESGMPKERFSAEFPKEGPSILRIQQVVRGDSAAYFCASSPQGRDGYTFGSGTRLTVV.

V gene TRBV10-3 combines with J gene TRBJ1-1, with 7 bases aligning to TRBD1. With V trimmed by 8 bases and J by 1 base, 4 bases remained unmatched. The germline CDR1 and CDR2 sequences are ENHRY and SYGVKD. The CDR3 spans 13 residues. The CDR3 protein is CAISDRQNTEAFF. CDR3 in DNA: TGTGCCATCTCGGACAGGCAGAACACTGAAGCTTTCTTT.

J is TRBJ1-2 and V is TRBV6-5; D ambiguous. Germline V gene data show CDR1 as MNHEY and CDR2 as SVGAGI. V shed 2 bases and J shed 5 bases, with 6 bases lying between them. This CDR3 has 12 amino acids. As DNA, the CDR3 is TGTGCCAGCAGTTACCTAGGGTATGGCTACACCTTC. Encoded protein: CASSYLGYGYTF.